Included here is one TCR beta chain sequence, with context. The data stem from a study of cytomegalovirus exposure and HLA in healthy donors. Assay: immunoSEQ multiplex PCR; the TCRdb copy retains only in-frame clones and omits some. The profile covers approximately 57,000 clones, with 85% to 95% appearing a single time and under 7% taken by the ten largest. The CDR3 runs to 13 residues. V gave up 6 bases and J gave up 4 bases, with 9 bases separating them. Germline CDR1 PRHDT, CDR2 FYEKMQ (reference sequence). The sequence derives from a woman under 30 in good health and CMV-seronegative. Sequencing input: PBMCs. The chain uses TRBV13 and TRBJ2-2; D unresolved. This CDR3 reads CASRARSTGELFF. The CDR3 region has the DNA TGTGCCAGCAGGGCACGAAGCACCGGGGAGCTGTTTTTT.